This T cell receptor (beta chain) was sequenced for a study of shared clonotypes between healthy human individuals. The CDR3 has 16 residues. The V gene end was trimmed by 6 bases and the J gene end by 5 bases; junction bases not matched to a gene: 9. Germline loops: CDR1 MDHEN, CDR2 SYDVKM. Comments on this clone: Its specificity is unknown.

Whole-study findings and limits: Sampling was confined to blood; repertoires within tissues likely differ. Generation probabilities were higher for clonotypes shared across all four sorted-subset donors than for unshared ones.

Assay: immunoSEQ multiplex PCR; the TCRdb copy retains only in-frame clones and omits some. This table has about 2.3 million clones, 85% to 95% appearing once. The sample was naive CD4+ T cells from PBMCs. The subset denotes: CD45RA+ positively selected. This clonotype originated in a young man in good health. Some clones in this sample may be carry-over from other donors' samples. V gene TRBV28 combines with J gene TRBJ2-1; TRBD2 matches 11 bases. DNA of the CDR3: TGTGCCAGCAGCCATGCTTCGGGACTAGCGGACAATGAGCAGTTCTTC. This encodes CASSHASGLADNEQFF.